The 2 T cell receptor beta chains reported below all come from one sample, sequenced in a study of CD8 T cells in cerebrospinal fluid in Alzheimer's disease. TCRdb reprocessed the 10x single-cell sequencing reads and stores each CDR3 protein as one record, lacking DNA. This listing includes under 900 distinct CDR3 sequences. Sequencing was carried out using cerebrospinal fluid. Every receptor here comes from a human donor with Parkinson's disease.

This clonotype registers large (0.1 to 1%) by frequency. The chain uses TRBV7-2 and TRBJ2-7; TCRdb's D gene call, TRBD2, goes unchecked for lack of DNA. Germline values: CDR1 SGHTA, CDR2 FQGNSA. The CDR3 totals 14 residues. CDR3: CASSFGLARYEQYF.

This clonotype is labeled medium-sized based on frequency. This CDR3 reads CSASPPTLQGFGANVLTF. The rearrangement uses TRBV20-1 and TRBJ2-6; there is no DNA to check the TCRdb D call of TRBD1. The CDR3 consists of 18 residues. CDR1 and CDR2 (germline): DFQATT, SNEGSKA (reference sequence).